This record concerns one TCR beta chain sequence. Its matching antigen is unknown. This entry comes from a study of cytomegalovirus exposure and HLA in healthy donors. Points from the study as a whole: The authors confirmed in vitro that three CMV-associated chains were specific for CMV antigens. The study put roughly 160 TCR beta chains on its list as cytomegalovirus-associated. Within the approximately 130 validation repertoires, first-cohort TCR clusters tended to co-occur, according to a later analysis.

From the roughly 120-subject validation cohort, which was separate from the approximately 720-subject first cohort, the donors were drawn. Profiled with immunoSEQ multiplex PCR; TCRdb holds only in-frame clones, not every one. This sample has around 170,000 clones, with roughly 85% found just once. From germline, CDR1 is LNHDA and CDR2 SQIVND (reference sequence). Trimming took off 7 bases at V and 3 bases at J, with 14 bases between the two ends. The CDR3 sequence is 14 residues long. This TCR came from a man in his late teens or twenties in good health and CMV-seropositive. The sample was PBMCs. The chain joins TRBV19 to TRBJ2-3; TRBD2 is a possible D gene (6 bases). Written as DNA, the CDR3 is TGTGCCAGTACCCCCGGAGCGGGTACAGATACGCAGTATTTT. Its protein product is CASTPGAGTDTQYF.